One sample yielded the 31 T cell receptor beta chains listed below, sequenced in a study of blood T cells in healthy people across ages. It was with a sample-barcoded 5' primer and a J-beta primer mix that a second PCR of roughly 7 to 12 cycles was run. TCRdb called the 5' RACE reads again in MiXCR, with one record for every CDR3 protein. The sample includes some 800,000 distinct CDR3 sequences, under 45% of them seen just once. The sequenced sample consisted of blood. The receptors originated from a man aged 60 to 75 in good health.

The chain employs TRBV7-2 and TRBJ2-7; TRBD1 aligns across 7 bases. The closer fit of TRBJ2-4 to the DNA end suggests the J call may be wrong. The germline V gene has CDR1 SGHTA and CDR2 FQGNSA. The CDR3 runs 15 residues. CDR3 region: CASSFQQGSKNIQYF. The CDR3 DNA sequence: TGTGCCAGCAGCTTCCAACAGGGGTCGAAAAACATTCAGTACTTC.

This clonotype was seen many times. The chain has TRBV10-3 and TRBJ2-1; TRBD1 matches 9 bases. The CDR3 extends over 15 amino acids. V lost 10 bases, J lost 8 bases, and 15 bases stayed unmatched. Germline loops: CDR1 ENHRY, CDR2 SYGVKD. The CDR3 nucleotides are TGTGCCAGTACCCCCTTCGGACAGGGGATGGATGAGCAGTTCTTC. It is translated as CASTPFGQGMDEQFF.

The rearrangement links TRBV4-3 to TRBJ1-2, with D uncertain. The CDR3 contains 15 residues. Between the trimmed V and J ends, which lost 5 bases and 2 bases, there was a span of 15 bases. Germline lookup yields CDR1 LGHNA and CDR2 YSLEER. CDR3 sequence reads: CASSESTGRNYGYTF. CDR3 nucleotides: TGCGCCAGCAGCGAAAGCACGGGCCGAAACTATGGCTACACCTTC.

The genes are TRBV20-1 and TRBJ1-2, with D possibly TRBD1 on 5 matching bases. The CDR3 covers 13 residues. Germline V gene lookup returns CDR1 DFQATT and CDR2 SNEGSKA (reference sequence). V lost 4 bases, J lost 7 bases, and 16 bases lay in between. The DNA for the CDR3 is TGCAGTGCTACGGACGGAGGGGTGATTGGCTACACCTTC. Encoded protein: CSATDGGVIGYTF.

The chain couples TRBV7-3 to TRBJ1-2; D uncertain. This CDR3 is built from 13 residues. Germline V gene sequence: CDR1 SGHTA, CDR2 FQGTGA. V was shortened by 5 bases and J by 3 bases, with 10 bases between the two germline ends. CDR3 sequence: CASSHGGYYGYTF. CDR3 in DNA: TGTGCCAGCAGCCACGGAGGCTACTATGGCTACACCTTC.

The CDR3 loop is CASSFDRENEQFF. The CDR3 DNA is TGTGCCAGCAGTTTTGACAGGGAGAATGAGCAGTTCTTC. J is TRBJ2-1 and V is TRBV12-3 or TRBV12-4; 7 nucleotides agree with TRBD1. The junction had 3 bases not matched to a gene; V was cut back by 3 bases and J by 7 bases. This CDR3 has 13 residues.

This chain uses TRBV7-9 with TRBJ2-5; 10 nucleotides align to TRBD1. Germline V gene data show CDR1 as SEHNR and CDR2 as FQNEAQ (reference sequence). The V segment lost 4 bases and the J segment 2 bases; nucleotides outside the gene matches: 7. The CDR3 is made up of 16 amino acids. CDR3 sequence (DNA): TGTGCCAGCAGCTCCCGAATGGACAGGGGGCAAGAGACCCAGTACTTC. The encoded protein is CASSSRMDRGQETQYF.

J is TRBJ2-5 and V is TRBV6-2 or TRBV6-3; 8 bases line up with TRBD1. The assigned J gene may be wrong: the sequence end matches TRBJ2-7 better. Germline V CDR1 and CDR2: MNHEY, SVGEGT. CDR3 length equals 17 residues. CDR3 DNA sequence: TGTGCCAGCAGTTACCCAACGGACAGGGCGATGGAGTACGAGCAGTACTTC. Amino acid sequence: CASSYPTDRAMEYEQYF.

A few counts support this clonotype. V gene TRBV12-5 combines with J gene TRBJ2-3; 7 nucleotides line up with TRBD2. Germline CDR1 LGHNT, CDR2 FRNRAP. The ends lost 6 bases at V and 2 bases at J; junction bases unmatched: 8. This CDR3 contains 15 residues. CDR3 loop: CASGRRKRDTDTQYF. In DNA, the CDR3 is TGTGCTAGTGGACGGAGAAAGCGGGACACAGATACGCAGTATTTT.

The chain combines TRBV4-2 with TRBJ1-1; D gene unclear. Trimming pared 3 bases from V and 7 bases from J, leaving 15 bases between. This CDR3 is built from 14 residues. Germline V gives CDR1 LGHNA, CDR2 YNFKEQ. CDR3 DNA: TGTGCCAGCAGCCATGCCGAACGGGGAGGTGAAGCTTTCTTT. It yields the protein CASSHAERGGEAFF.

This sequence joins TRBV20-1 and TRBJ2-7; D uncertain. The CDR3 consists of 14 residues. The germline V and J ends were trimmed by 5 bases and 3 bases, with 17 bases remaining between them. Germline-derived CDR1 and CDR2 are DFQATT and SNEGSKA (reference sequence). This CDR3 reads CSAGHVEGNYEQYF. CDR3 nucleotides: TGCAGTGCTGGCCATGTCGAAGGTAACTACGAGCAGTACTTC.

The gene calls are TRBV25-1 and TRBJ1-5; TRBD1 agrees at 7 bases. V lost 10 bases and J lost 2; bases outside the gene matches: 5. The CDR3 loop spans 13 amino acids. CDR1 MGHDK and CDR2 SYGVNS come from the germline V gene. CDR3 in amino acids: CATEGTGNQPQHF. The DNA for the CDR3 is TGTGCCACCGAGGGGACAGGCAATCAGCCCCAGCATTTT.

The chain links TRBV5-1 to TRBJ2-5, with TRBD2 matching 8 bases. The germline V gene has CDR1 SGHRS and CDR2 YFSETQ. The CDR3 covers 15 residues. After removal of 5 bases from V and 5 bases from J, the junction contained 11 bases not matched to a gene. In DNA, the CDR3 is TGCGCCAGCAGGCCCGGGACTAGAGGAGAGGAGACCCAGTACTTC. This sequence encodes CASRPGTRGEETQYF.

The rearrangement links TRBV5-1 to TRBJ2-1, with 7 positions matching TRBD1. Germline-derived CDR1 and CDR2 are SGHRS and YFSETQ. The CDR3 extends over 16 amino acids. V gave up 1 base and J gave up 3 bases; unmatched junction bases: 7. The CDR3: CASSLRGRTGYNEQFF. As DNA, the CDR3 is TGCGCCAGCAGCTTGAGGGGGCGGACCGGCTACAATGAGCAGTTCTTC.

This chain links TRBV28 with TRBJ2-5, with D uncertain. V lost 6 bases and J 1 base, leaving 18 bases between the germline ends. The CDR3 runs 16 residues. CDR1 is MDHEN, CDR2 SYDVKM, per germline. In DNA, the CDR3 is TGTGCCAGCAGCTCGAATCGACAAACAACCCAAGAGACCCAGTACTTC. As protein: CASSSNRQTTQETQYF.

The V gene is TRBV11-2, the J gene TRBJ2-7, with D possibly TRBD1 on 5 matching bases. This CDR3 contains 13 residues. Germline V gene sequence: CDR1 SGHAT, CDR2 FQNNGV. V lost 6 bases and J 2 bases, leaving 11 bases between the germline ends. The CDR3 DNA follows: TGTGCCAGCAGAGAGACAGTAACCTACGAGCAGTACTTC. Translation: CASRETVTYEQYF.

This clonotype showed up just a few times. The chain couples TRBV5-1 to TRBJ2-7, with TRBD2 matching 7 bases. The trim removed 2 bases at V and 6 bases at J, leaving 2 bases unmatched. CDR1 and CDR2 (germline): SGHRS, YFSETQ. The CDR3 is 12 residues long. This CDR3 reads CASSFSSGEQYF. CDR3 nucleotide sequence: TGCGCCAGCAGCTTTTCTAGCGGCGAGCAGTACTTC.

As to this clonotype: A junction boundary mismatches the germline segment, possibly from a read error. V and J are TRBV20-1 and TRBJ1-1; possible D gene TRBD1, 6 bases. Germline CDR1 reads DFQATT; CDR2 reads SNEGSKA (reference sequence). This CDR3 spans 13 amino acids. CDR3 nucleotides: TGCGGTGCCACCACAGGGAGTTACGTAGGAGCTTTCTTT. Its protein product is CGATTGSYVGAFF.

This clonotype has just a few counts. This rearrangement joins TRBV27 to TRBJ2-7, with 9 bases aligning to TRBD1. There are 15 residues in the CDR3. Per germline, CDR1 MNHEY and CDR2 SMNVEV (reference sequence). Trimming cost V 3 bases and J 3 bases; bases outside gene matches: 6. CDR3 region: CASSLGQGVVYEQYF. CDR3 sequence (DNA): TGTGCCAGCAGTTTGGGACAGGGAGTCGTCTACGAGCAGTACTTC.

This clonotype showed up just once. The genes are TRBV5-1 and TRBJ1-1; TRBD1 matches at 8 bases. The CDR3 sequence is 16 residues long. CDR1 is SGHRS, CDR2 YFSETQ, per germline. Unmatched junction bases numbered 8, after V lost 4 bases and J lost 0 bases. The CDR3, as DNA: TGCGCCAGCAGCACCGGACAGGGTTTCATGAACACTGAAGCTTTCTTT. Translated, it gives CASSTGQGFMNTEAFF.

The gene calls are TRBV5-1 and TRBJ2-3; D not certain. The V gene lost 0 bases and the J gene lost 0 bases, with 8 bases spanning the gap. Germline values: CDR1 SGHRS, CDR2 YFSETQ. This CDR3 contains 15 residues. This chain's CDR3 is CASSLDDYSTDTQYF. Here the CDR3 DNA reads TGCGCCAGCAGCTTGGACGATTATAGCACAGATACGCAGTATTTT.

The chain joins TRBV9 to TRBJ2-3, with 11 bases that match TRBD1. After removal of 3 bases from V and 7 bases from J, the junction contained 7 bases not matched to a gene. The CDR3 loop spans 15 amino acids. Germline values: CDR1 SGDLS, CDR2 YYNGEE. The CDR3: CASSAPGTGGNTQYF. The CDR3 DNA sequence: TGTGCCAGCAGCGCCCCCGGGACAGGGGGAAATACGCAGTATTTT.

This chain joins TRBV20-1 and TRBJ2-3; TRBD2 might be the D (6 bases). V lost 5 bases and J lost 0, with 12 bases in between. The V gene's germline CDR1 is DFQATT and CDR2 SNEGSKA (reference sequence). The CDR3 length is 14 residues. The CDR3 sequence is CSAVPGTSTDTQYF. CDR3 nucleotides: TGCAGTGCTGTCCCCGGGACTAGCACAGATACGCAGTATTTT.

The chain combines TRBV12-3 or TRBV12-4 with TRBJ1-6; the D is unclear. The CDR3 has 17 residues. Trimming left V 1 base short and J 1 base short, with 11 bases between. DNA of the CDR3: TGTGCCAGCAGTTTAGGTGGCAGTAGATCCTATAATTCACCCCTCCACTTT. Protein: CASSLGGSRSYNSPLHF.

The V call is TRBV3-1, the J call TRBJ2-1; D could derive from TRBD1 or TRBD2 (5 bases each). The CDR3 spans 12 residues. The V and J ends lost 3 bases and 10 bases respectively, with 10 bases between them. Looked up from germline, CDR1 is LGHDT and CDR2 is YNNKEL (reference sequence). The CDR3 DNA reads TGTGCCAGCAGCCAGGGGGTTTACGAGCAGTTCTTC. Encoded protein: CASSQGVYEQFF.

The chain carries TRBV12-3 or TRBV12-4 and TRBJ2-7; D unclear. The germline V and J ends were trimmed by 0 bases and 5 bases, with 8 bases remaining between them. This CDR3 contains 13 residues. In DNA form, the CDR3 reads TGTGCCAGCAGTTTAGCGCGGATCGACGAGCAGTACTTC. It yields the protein CASSLARIDEQYF.

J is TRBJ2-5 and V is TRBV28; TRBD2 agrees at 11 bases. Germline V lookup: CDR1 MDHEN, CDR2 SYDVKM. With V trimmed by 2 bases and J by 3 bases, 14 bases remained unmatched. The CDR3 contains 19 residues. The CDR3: CASSLRLAGGTGYKETQYF. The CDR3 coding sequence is TGTGCCAGCAGTTTACGGCTAGCGGGGGGAACGGGATACAAAGAGACCCAGTACTTC. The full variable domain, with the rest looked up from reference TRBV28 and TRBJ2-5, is DVKVTQSSRYLVKRTGEKVFLECVQDMDHENMFWYRQDPGLGLRLIYFSYDVKMKEKGDIPEGYSVSREKKERFSLILESASTNQTSMYLCASSLRLAGGTGYKETQYFGPGTRLLVL.

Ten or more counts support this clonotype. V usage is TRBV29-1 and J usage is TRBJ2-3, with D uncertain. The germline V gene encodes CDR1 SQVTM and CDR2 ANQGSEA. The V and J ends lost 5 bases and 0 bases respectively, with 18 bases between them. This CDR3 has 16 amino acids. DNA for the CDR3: TGCAGCGTTTATCGTGGGATGTACCCCAGCACAGATACGCAGTATTTT. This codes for CSVYRGMYPSTDTQYF.

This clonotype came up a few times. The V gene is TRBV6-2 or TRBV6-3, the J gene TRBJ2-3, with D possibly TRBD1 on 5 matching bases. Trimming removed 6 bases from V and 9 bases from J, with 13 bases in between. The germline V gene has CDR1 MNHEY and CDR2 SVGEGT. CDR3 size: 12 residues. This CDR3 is CASRKTARTQYF. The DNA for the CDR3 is TGTGCCAGCAGGAAGACAGCACGAACGCAGTATTTT.

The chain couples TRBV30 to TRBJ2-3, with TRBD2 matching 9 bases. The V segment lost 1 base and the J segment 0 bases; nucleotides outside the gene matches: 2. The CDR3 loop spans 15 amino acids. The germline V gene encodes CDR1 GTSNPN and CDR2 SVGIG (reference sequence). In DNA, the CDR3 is TGTGCCTGGAGTGCTAGCGGGGTGAGCACAGATACGCAGTATTTT. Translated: CAWSASGVSTDTQYF.

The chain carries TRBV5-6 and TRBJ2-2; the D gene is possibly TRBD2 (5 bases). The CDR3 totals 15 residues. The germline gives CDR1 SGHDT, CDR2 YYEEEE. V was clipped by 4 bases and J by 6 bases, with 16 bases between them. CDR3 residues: CASSPVPGFAGELFF. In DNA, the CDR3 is TGTGCCAGCAGCCCAGTCCCGGGATTCGCCGGGGAGCTGTTTTTT.